This T cell receptor beta chain was sequenced in a study of control samples from healthy donors and cancer patients. Assay: immunoSEQ multiplex PCR; the TCRdb copy retains only in-frame clones and omits some. The sample consists of approximately 87,000 clones, about 88% of them appearing once. Source material: blood. The source is a woman aged 50 to 65 in good health.

CDR3 nucleotides: TGCAGTGCCCGCTACGAGCAGTACTTC. Translation: CSARYEQYF. The chain links TRBV20-1 to TRBJ2-7; D remains unclear. Germline V gene data show CDR1 as DFQATT and CDR2 as SNEGSKA (reference sequence). Trimming shortened V by 6 bases and J by 3 bases, and 3 bases separated the two germline ends. CDR3 length: 9 residues.